This is a list of T cell receptor beta chains from one sample in a study of spatial heterogeneity in lung cancer. TCRdb re-derived calls from the 5' RACE reads in MiXCR, one entry per CDR3 protein. The sample shows over 85,000 distinct CDR3 sequences, approximately 20% of them seen only once. Specimen: PBMCs, collected at follow-up. The origin of the receptors is a male donor with early-stage non-small cell lung cancer. The CDR3 runs from the conserved cysteine through the conserved F or W. A D gene is named only where the DNA matches it firmly. Clone size is shown for a subset of rows, as once, few, many or a class of expanded clone.

TRBJ2-1	-	TRBV3-1	15	-	TGTGCCAGCGAGAGAAGGATCCCGGGGAGAGATGAGCAGTTCTTC	CASERRIPGRDEQFF
TRBJ2-3	-	TRBV3-1	15	TRBD2	TGTGCCAGCAGGGCTAGCGGGGGGCGCACAGATACGCAGTATTTT	CASRASGGRTDTQYF
TRBJ2-1	few	TRBV11-2	16	TRBD2	TGTGCCAGCAGCGACCGCTTAACTAGCGGGAGTAATAAGCAGTTCTTC	CASSDRLTSGSNKQFF
TRBJ2-1	-	TRBV3-1	15	TRBD2	TGTGCCAGCAGCCTACTCCTAGCGGGGCTAAATGAGCAGTTCTTC	CASSLLLAGLNEQFF
TRBJ2-5	-	TRBV7-9	13	-	TGTGCCAGCAGCCCCACTAGTCCCGAGACCCAGTACTTC	CASSPTSPETQYF
TRBJ1-1	few	TRBV7-2	16	-	TGTGCCAGCAGCTTATCACCGGGTTTGATGAACACTGAAGCTTTCTTT	CASSLSPGLMNTEAFF
TRBJ2-3	-	TRBV7-6	15	-	TGTGCCAGCTCGGACGGGATTGATAGCACAGATACGCAGTATTTT	CASSDGIDSTDTQYF
TRBJ2-1	-	TRBV7-2	15	-	TGTGCCAGCAGCTTGGACGACAGGTCGGGGAATGAGCAGTTCTTC	CASSLDDRSGNEQFF
TRBJ2-1	-	TRBV20-1	13	-	TGCAGTGCTAATAAGGGATCCTACAATGAGCAGTTCTTC	CSANKGSYNEQFF
TRBJ2-2	few	TRBV29-1	14	-	TGCAGCGTTGACCCGGGACTTGGAGCCGGGGAGCTGTTTTTT	CSVDPGLGAGELFF
TRBJ1-5	few	TRBV7-6	21	-	TGTGCCAGCAGCTTTTTCCCCGCCCGGGACTCTAGCCTATATAGCAATCAGCCCCAGCATTTT	CASSFFPARDSSLYSNQPQHF
TRBJ2-3	few	TRBV27	15	-	TGTGCCAGCAGTCCCTTCGGTGGGGTCCCAGATACGCAGTATTTT	CASSPFGGVPDTQYF
TRBJ2-1	few	TRBV19	13	-	TGTGCTATAGGGGCAGGTGGATACAATGAGCAGTTCTTC	CAIGAGGYNEQFF
TRBJ2-3	few	TRBV7-3	16	-	TGTGCCAGCAGCTCACAATCCCGGACTAGCACAGATACGCAGTATTTT	CASSSQSRTSTDTQYF
TRBJ1-3	-	TRBV11-2	13	-	TGTGCCAGCAGCTTAGCATCGGGAAACACCATATATTTT	CASSLASGNTIYF
TRBJ2-7	few	TRBV20-1	14	TRBD1	TGCAGTGCTCCGAAACAGGGGTCAACCTACGAGCAGTACTTC	CSAPKQGSTYEQYF
TRBJ2-2	-	TRBV7-3	14	-	TGTGCCAGCAGCTTATATCCGAACACCGGGGAGCTGTTTTTT	CASSLYPNTGELFF
TRBJ1-1	-	TRBV5-1	14	-	TGCGCCAGCAGCGAGCCCTCAGGGATCACTGAAGCTTTCTTT	CASSEPSGITEAFF
TRBJ1-2	-	TRBV10-2	14	-	TGCGCCAGCAGTGAGTCGAGCACGTGGGCCAGCTACACCTTC	CASSESSTWASYTF
TRBJ1-3	-	TRBV7-9	14	-	TGTGCCAGCAGTCGAAGGTTCGCTGGAAACACCATATATTTT	CASSRRFAGNTIYF
TRBJ1-1	few	TRBV6-6	13	TRBD1	TGTGCCAGCAGCCCCGACAGGGCCACTGAAGCTTTCTTT	CASSPDRATEAFF
TRBJ1-6	-	TRBV7-9	14	-	TGTGCCAGCAGCTTAGACGGAGGGGATTCACCCCTCCACTTT	CASSLDGGDSPLHF
TRBJ2-1	-	TRBV29-1	11	-	TGCAGCGTTGAAGATACGAATGAGCAGTTCTTC	CSVEDTNEQFF
TRBJ2-3	-	TRBV14	14	-	TGTGCCAGCAGCCAAGATCTAATCACAGATACGCAGTATTTT	CASSQDLITDTQYF
TRBJ1-1	-	TRBV29-1	13	-	TGCAGCGCCCAAGGGGCGGGGAGCACTGAAGCTTTCTTT	CSAQGAGSTEAFF
TRBJ2-7	-	TRBV7-9	17	TRBD1	TGTGCCAGCAGCCGCGGAGGACAGGTCGGCTACTCCTACGAGCAGTACTTC	CASSRGGQVGYSYEQYF
TRBJ2-7	-	TRBV6-1	14	TRBD1	TGTGCCAGCAGTACAGGACAGGGAAACTACGAGCAGTACTTC	CASSTGQGNYEQYF
TRBJ2-5	many	TRBV27	13	-	TGTGCCAGCAGCAAGAGCGTCGAAGAGACCCAGTACTTC	CASSKSVEETQYF
TRBJ1-2	-	TRBV20-1	15	TRBD1	TGCAGTGCCTATAGGGGGACAGGAATAAGCTATGGCTACACCTTC	CSAYRGTGISYGYTF
TRBJ2-7	few	TRBV6-5	14	-	TGTGCCAGCAGTTACTCGCCGGGGTCGAAAGAATTTTACTTC	CASSYSPGSKEFYF
TRBJ2-1	few	TRBV20-1	14	TRBD2	TGCAGTGCTAGAACGGGACTAGCAGTCAATGAGCAGTTCTTC	CSARTGLAVNEQFF
TRBJ2-1	few	TRBV7-2	15	TRBD2	TGTGCCAGCAGTTCGACTAGCGGACAATACAATGAGCAGTTCTTC	CASSSTSGQYNEQFF
TRBJ2-3	-	TRBV4-3	17	TRBD2	TGCGCCAGCAGCCAAGACCAGACTAGCGACCTCACAGATACGCAGTATTTT	CASSQDQTSDLTDTQYF
TRBJ1-5	-	TRBV27	14	TRBD1	TGTGCCAGCAGGCCACAGGGGGTCGGTCAGCCCCAGCATTTT	CASRPQGVGQPQHF
TRBJ1-2	-	TRBV7-2	13	-	TGTGCCAGCAGGAATCAAGGGAACTATGGCTACACCTTC	CASRNQGNYGYTF
TRBJ2-5	-	TRBV7-2	15	TRBD2	TGTGCCAGCAGCTTGCGGGGGGGTCGACAAGAGACCCAGTACTTC	CASSLRGGRQETQYF
TRBJ1-1	few	TRBV11-2	12	-	TGTGCCAGCAGAATCGCGAACACTGAAGCTTTCTTT	CASRIANTEAFF
TRBJ2-7	many	TRBV20-1	13	TRBD1	TGCAGTGCTCGCCCGACAGGGGGCACCGAGCAGTACTTC	CSARPTGGTEQYF
TRBJ2-3	few	TRBV5-4	17	TRBD2	TGTGCCAGCAGCTTGGTCGTAGCGGGAGGGCCCACAGATACGCAGTATTTT	CASSLVVAGGPTDTQYF
TRBJ2-7	-	TRBV20-1	15	TRBD1	TGCAGTGCTAGACCTACGCCGGGACAGCCTTACGAGCAGTACTTC	CSARPTPGQPYEQYF
TRBJ2-1	-	TRBV5-1	14	-	TGCGCCAGCAGCTTGGTGCTAGCTGTGCATGAGCAGTTCTTC	CASSLVLAVHEQFF